This TCR beta chain was captured by sequencing in a study of control samples from healthy donors and cancer patients. Libraries were prepared by immunoSEQ multiplex PCR; TCRdb keeps only in-frame clonotypes and omits some of them. The table lists 6,000 to 8,500 clones, around 75% of them singletons, with 16% in the top ten. This CDR3 is 15 amino acids long. Germline lookup yields CDR1 LGHDT and CDR2 YNNKEL (reference sequence). V trimming: 4 bases; J trimming: 2 bases; junction bases outside the gene matches: 6. Sample: formalin-fixed, paraffin-embedded tissue. J is TRBJ2-3 and V is TRBV3-1 (or the pseudogene TRBV3-2); 7 bases align to TRBD1. This TCR was sampled from a male donor with melanoma. CDR3 sequence: CASSLGQEPTDTQYF. The CDR3 coding sequence is TGTGCCAGCAGCCTAGGACAGGAACCCACAGATACGCAGTATTTT.